This T cell receptor beta chain was sequenced in a study of Ad26.COV2.S vaccination and SARS-CoV-2 variants. Profiled with immunoSEQ multiplex PCR; TCRdb holds only in-frame clones, not every one. The sample holds roughly 350,000 clones; 70% to 90% are singletons and the top ten take around 11%. Treatment indicated: approximately 18 received Ad26.COV2.S at low or high dose, single or two shots; about 5 received placebo; per-sample allocation not given. It was on day 63 after the first vaccine or placebo injection that samples were taken. Study observations and caveats: Post-vaccination breadth of spike-specific CD8+ and CD4+ T cell responses was reportedly substantial.

On this clone: Its antigen is currently unknown. The sample has other DNA sequences that encode this CDR3 too.

Here the sequenced sample was peripheral blood, taken in a trial of Ad26.COV2.S vaccine versus placebo. The TCR sequence derives from a person aged 18-65 years who received the Ad26.COV2.S COVID-19 vaccine or a placebo.

The CDR3 nucleotides are TGTGCCAGCAGCCTCGGACAGGGCAACTATGGCTACACCTTC. It codes for CASSLGQGNYGYTF. The V gene is TRBV7-9, the J gene TRBJ1-2; 8 bases are shared with TRBD1. The V gene's germline CDR1 is SEHNR and CDR2 FQNEAQ (reference sequence). The CDR3 totals 14 residues. V gave up 5 bases and J gave up 2 bases; unmatched junction bases: 4.